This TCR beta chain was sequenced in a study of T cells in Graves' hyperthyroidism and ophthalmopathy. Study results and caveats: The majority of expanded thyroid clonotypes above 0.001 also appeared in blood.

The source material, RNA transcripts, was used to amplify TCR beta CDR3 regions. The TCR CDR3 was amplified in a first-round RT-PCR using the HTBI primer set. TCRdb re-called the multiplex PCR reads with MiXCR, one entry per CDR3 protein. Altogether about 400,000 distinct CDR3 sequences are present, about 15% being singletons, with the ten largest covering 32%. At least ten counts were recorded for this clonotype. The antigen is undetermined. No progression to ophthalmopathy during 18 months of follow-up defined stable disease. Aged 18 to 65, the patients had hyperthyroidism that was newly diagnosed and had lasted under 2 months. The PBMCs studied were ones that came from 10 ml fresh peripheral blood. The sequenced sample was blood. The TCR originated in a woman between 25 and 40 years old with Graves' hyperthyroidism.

Here the CDR3 reads CASSSGGGTVEQFF. CDR3 in DNA: TGTGCCAGCAGTTCAGGGGGCGGCACGGTTGAGCAGTTCTTC. The V call is TRBV28, the J call TRBJ2-1; 8 bases fit TRBD1. Germline lookup yields CDR1 MDHEN and CDR2 SYDVKM. V dropped 4 bases and J dropped 9; count of bases not matched to a gene: 8. This CDR3 comprises 14 residues.